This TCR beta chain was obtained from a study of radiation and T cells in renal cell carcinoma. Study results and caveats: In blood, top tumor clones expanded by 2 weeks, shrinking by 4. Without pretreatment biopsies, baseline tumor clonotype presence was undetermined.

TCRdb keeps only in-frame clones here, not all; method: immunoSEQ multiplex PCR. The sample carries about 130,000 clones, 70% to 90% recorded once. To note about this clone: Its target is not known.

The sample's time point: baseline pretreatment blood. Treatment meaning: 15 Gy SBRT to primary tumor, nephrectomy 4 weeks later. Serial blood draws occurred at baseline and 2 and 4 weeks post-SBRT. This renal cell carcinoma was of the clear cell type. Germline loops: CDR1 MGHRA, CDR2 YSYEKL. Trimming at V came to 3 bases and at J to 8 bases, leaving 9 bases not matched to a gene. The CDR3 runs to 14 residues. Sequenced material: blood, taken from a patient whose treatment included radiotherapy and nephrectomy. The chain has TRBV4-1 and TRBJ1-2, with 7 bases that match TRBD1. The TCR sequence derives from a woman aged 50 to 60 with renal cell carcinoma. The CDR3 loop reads CASSQLQGVGGYTF. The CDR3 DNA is TGCGCCAGCAGCCAGCTTCAGGGGGTAGGAGGCTACACCTTC.